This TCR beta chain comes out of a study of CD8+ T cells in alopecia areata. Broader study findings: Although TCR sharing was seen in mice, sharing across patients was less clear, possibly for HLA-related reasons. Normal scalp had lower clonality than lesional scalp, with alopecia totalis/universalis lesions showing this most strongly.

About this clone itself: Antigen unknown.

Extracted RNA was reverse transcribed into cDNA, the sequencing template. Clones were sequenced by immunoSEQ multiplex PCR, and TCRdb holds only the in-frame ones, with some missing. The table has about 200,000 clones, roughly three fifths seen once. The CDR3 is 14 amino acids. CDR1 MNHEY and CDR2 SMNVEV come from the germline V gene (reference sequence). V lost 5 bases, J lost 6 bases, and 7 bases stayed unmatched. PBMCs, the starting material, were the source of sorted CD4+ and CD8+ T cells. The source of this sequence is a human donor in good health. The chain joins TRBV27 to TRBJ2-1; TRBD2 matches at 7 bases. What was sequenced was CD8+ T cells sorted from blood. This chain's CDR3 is CASSPLARGNEQFF. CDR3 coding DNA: TGTGCCAGCAGTCCACTAGCGAGGGGCAATGAGCAGTTCTTC.